The next 15 T cell receptor beta chains were all read from a single sample in a study of blood T cell repertoires in COVID-19. Assay used: immunoSEQ multiplex PCR; TCRdb lists only in-frame clones, some missing. The sample lists around 130,000 clones, 70% to 90% seen once, with around 5% in the top ten. The sequencing sample was made of peripheral blood. These receptors all come from a human donor in a cohort sampled during active COVID-19.

About this clone itself: The junction does not match germline at one end; this may be a read error. The V and J genes are TRBV24-1 and TRBJ2-5; 7 bases fit TRBD1. The germline gives CDR1 KGHDR, CDR2 SFDVKD. The CDR3 sequence is 15 residues long. The CDR3 DNA follows: TGTGCCACCAGTGATATGAGACAGGGAAAAGATACCCAGTACTTC. It encodes CATSDMRQGKDTQYF.

The genes are TRBV29-1 and TRBJ1-3; no reliable D call. The ends were cut back, 2 bases at V and 0 bases at J, with 5 bases in the middle. The germline CDR1 and CDR2 sequences are SQVTM and ANQGSEA. The CDR3 runs to 13 residues. The CDR3 loop reads CSVENSSGNTIYF. The DNA of the CDR3 is TGCAGCGTTGAAAACAGCTCTGGAAACACCATATATTTT. The full variable domain, rest sourced from reference TRBV29-1 and TRBJ1-3, is SAVISQKPSRDICQRGTSLTIQCQVDSQVTMMFWYRQQPGQSLTLIATANQGSEATYESGFVIDKFPISRPNLTFSTLTVSNMSPEDSSIYLCSVENSSGNTIYFGEGSWLTVV.

The rearrangement joins TRBV28 to TRBJ1-2; 12 bases are shared with TRBD1. Germline CDR1 and CDR2: MDHEN and SYDVKM. The CDR3 is 13 residues long. Trimming cost V 6 bases and J 11 bases; bases outside gene matches: 7. As DNA, the CDR3 is TGTGCCAGCAGGATTCCGGGACAGGGGGCTTACACCTTC. Amino acid sequence: CASRIPGQGAYTF.

The rearrangement links TRBV4-1 to TRBJ1-1; no clear D gene. This CDR3 spans 12 amino acids. V was pared by 3 bases and J by 3 bases, with 5 bases between. Germline V gene data show CDR1 as MGHRA and CDR2 as YSYEKL. CDR3 in amino acids: CASSQGDTEAFF. The CDR3 DNA sequence: TGCGCCAGCAGCCAGGGCGACACTGAAGCTTTCTTT.

Regarding this clone: Other DNA sequences in this sample translate to the same CDR3. The rearrangement uses TRBV28 and TRBJ2-7; D is perhaps TRBD1 (5 bases). Per the germline V gene, CDR1 is MDHEN and CDR2 is SYDVKM. V lost 3 bases, J lost 4 bases, and 10 bases lay in between. This CDR3 comprises 13 residues. CDR3 loop: CASSLGQGYEQYF. For the CDR3, the DNA is TGTGCCAGCAGTTTGGGTCAGGGTTACGAGCAGTACTTC.

The chain's CDR3 is CASSLRGGHYGYTF. CDR3 coding DNA: TGTGCCAGCAGTCTCCGCGGGGGCCACTATGGCTACACCTTC. The rearrangement joins TRBV28 to TRBJ1-2, with a possible D match to TRBD1 (6 bases). The CDR3 contains 14 residues. CDR1 MDHEN and CDR2 SYDVKM come from the germline V gene. V shed 5 bases and J shed 3 bases, with 13 bases lying between them.

This clone was observed a single time. The chain is built from TRBV11-3 and TRBJ2-1, with 10 bases matching TRBD2. The V gene's germline CDR1 is SGHNT and CDR2 YENEEA. The V gene end was trimmed by 5 bases and the J gene end by 8 bases; junction bases not matched to a gene: 9. The CDR3 runs to 15 residues. CDR3 sequence: CASSPRGAGGDEQFF. The CDR3 DNA follows: TGTGCCAGCAGCCCGCGGGGAGCGGGGGGGGATGAGCAGTTCTTC. Combining the CDR3 with reference TRBV11-3 and TRBJ2-1 gives the whole variable domain EAGVVQSPRYKIIEKKQPVAFWCNPISGHNTLYWYLQNLGQGPELLIRYENEEAVDDSQLPKDRFSAERLKGVDSTLKIQPAELGDSAVYLCASSPRGAGGDEQFFGPGTRLTVL.

This chain connects TRBV20-1 to TRBJ2-2; possible D gene TRBD2, 6 bases. CDR1 and CDR2 from the germline V gene are DFQATT and SNEGSKA (reference sequence). CDR3 length equals 14 residues. V was clipped by 3 bases and J by 4 bases, with 12 bases between them. CDR3 DNA sequence: TGCAGTGCTAGTCCCAGCGGGCGCACCGGGGAGCTGTTTTTT. Protein: CSASPSGRTGELFF.

V is TRBV12-3 or TRBV12-4 and J is TRBJ1-1, with no clear D. Deletions cut 1 base from V and 9 bases from J, with 12 bases between. The CDR3 has 13 amino acids. CDR3 loop: CASSLGASSKAFF. The CDR3 bases are TGTGCCAGCAGTTTAGGGGCATCGTCTAAAGCTTTCTTT.

This chain joins TRBV27 and TRBJ2-5, with D possibly TRBD2 on 5 matching bases. This CDR3 spans 14 amino acids. Per the germline V gene, CDR1 is MNHEY and CDR2 is SMNVEV (reference sequence). The ends were cut back, 5 bases at V and 1 base at J, with 11 bases in the middle. The CDR3 sequence: CASSLSSFQETQYF. CDR3 DNA: TGTGCCAGCAGTCTCTCTAGCTTCCAAGAGACCCAGTACTTC.

The chain joins TRBV5-7 to TRBJ2-1; a possible D gene is TRBD2 (5 bases). TRBV5-7 is an ORF, with its function uncertain. The CDR3 sequence is 19 residues long. V was cut by 2 bases and J by 3 bases, with 24 bases left in between. The CDR3 nucleotides read TGTGCCAGCAGCTTACGGTTGGCGGGTACAAACTTTAACTACAATGAGCAGTTCTTC. This encodes CASSLRLAGTNFNYNEQFF.

This chain joins TRBV2 and TRBJ2-3; 7 bases are shared with TRBD1. This CDR3 contains 14 residues. Germline CDR1 reads SNHLY; CDR2 reads FYNNEI. V shed 6 bases and J 2 bases; nucleotides not matched to a gene: 5. In nucleotides, the CDR3 is TGTGCCAGCAGGCTGACAGGGCCCACAGATACGCAGTATTTT. This codes for CASRLTGPTDTQYF. Filled out from reference TRBV2 and TRBJ2-3, the complete variable domain reads EPEVTQTPSHQVTQMGQEVILRCVPISNHLYFYWYRQILGQKVEFLVSFYNNEISEKSEIFDDQFSVERPDGSNFTLKIRSTKLEDSAMYFCASRLTGPTDTQYFGPGTRLTVL.

The V gene is TRBV11-2, the J gene TRBJ2-1; 7 bases line up with TRBD2. CDR3 size: 16 residues. V trimming: 1 base; J trimming: 8 bases; junction bases outside the gene matches: 11. CDR1 is SGHAT and CDR2 is FQNNGV in the germline V gene. CDR3 sequence (DNA): TGTGCCAGCAGCTTAGCGTGGGCTAGCGGTAGGGATGAGCAGTTCTTC. Encoded protein: CASSLAWASGRDEQFF.

The chain employs TRBV13 and TRBJ1-2; D remains ambiguous. The germline CDR1 and CDR2 sequences are PRHDT and FYEKMQ (reference sequence). V was trimmed by 2 bases and J by 4 bases, leaving 8 bases between them. The CDR3 runs 13 residues. The CDR3 DNA is TGTGCCAGCAGCTTACTGCGCGGCTATGGCTACACCTTC. It translates to CASSLLRGYGYTF.

The chain recombines TRBV7-6 with TRBJ1-5; TRBD1 aligns across 11 bases. Germline V gene lookup returns CDR1 SGHVS and CDR2 FNYEAQ. The ends lost 1 base at V and 0 bases at J; junction bases unmatched: 5. The CDR3 sequence is 18 residues long. The CDR3 DNA is TGTGCCAGCAGCTTAGGGACAGGGGGCCCGTATAGCAATCAGCCCCAGCATTTT. It specifies CASSLGTGGPYSNQPQHF.